The 17 T cell receptor beta chains reported below all come from one sample, sequenced in a study of blood T cell repertoires in COVID-19. Sequencing was performed with immunoSEQ multiplex PCR; in TCRdb, only in-frame clones are kept and a portion is missing. This table has fewer than 450,000 clones, approximately 88% appearing once. The sequencing input was peripheral blood. Receptor source: a woman aged 45-59 years with COVID-19, enrolled during active disease.

The rearrangement links TRBV19 to TRBJ1-4; TRBD1 aligns across 8 bases. The CDR3 spans 12 residues. V trimming: 10 bases; J trimming: 6 bases; junction bases outside the gene matches: 4. Germline assignment: CDR1 LNHDA and CDR2 SQIVND (reference sequence). The CDR3 DNA follows: TGTGCCACCAGGGGGCGGGATGAAAAACTGTTTTTT. Its translation is CATRGRDEKLFF.

This chain connects TRBV30 to TRBJ2-2, with D tentatively TRBD1 (5 bases). Germline V gene sequence: CDR1 GTSNPN, CDR2 SVGIG (reference sequence). The CDR3 length is 15 residues. In DNA, the CDR3 is TGTGCTTCCCCGGCCTTGGGGCAGGCTGGAGGGGAGCTGTTTTTT. Protein sequence: CASPALGQAGGELFF.

V and J are TRBV3-1 (or the pseudogene TRBV3-2) and TRBJ2-7; unclear D gene. The CDR3 loop spans 13 amino acids. The V gene lost 0 bases and the J gene lost 7 bases, with 10 bases spanning the gap. Germline V CDR1 and CDR2: LGHDT, YNNKEL (reference sequence). The CDR3, as DNA: TGTGCCAGCAGCCAAGATCGAGCTCAAGAGCAGTACTTC. Its translation: CASSQDRAQEQYF.

The V gene is TRBV2, the J gene TRBJ1-6; TRBD1 agrees at 8 bases. CDR3 length: 14 residues. Unmatched junction bases numbered 8, after V lost 6 bases and J lost 10 bases. Germline CDR1 SNHLY, CDR2 FYNNEI. The CDR3 sequence: CASRKDRDGSPLHF. The CDR3 DNA sequence: TGTGCCAGCAGGAAGGACAGGGACGGGTCACCCCTCCACTTT. The entire variable domain, with the rest obtained from reference TRBV2 and TRBJ1-6, is as follows: EPEVTQTPSHQVTQMGQEVILRCVPISNHLYFYWYRQILGQKVEFLVSFYNNEISEKSEIFDDQFSVERPDGSNFTLKIRSTKLEDSAMYFCASRKDRDGSPLHFGNGTRLTVT.

V and J are TRBV27 and TRBJ1-2; 9 bases fit TRBD1. The V gene end was trimmed by 4 bases and the J gene end by 6 bases; junction bases not matched to a gene: 12. Germline V gives CDR1 MNHEY, CDR2 SMNVEV (reference sequence). The CDR3 is made up of 16 amino acids. Written as DNA, the CDR3 is TGTGCCAGCAGTTCGGACAGGGGAGCTAGTAAGGATGGCTACACCTTC. Translating it yields CASSSDRGASKDGYTF.

CDR3 residues: CASSLGDRPTTNEKLFF. The DNA for the CDR3 is TGCGCCAGCAGCTTGGGGGACAGGCCCACAACTAATGAAAAACTGTTTTTT. The chain joins TRBV5-1 to TRBJ1-4; 8 bases are shared with TRBD1. Germline CDR1 is SGHRS and CDR2 is YFSETQ. J lost 0 bases, V lost 0 bases, and 4 bases had no gene match. CDR3 size: 17 residues.

The chain links TRBV7-9 to TRBJ1-2; maybe TRBD1 (6 bases). The V gene lost 7 bases and the J gene lost 5 bases, with 14 bases spanning the gap. Germline assignment: CDR1 SEHNR and CDR2 FQNEAQ (reference sequence). This CDR3 is built from 13 residues. The DNA for the CDR3 is TGTGCCAGCACCATCCCTACAGGGTATGGCTACACCTTC. This translates into CASTIPTGYGYTF.

The chain employs TRBV6-5 and TRBJ1-5; D is unresolved. Trimming shortened V by 6 bases and J by 0 bases, and 6 bases separated the two germline ends. The CDR3 sequence is 13 residues long. The germline V gene has CDR1 MNHEY and CDR2 SVGAGI. CDR3 region: CASRTYSNQPQHF. CDR3 bases: TGTGCCAGCAGGACTTATAGCAATCAGCCCCAGCATTTT.

The rearrangement links TRBV11-2 to TRBJ2-1; D perhaps matches TRBD2 (6 bases). The CDR3 length is 15 residues. Germline CDR1 reads SGHAT; CDR2 reads FQNNGV. Trimming took 2 bases from V and 2 from J, leaving 10 bases between them. The CDR3 nucleotides read TGTGCCAGCAGCTTAAGGGGCGGGGCCTACAATGAGCAGTTCTTC. Protein: CASSLRGGAYNEQFF.

V is TRBV3-1 (or the pseudogene TRBV3-2) and J is TRBJ2-7, with D perhaps TRBD1 (5 bases). The CDR3 totals 13 residues. Germline lookup yields CDR1 LGHDT and CDR2 YNNKEL (reference sequence). Trimming took off 3 bases at V and 3 bases at J, with 9 bases between the two ends. CDR3 DNA: TGTGCCAGCAGCCAGACCCAGGGCTACGAGCAGTACTTC. Protein product: CASSQTQGYEQYF.

The chain is built from TRBV5-8 and TRBJ2-7; a possible D gene is TRBD2 (6 bases). CDR3 length: 16 residues. Germline V gene sequence: CDR1 SGHTS, CDR2 YDEGEE. V gave up 0 bases and J gave up 2 bases, with 15 bases separating them. CDR3 loop: CASSLGGPGLPYEQYF. CDR3 sequence (DNA): TGTGCCAGCAGCTTGGGGGGCCCGGGACTCCCCTACGAGCAGTACTTC. The whole variable domain, filled in from reference TRBV5-8 and TRBJ2-7, reads EAGVTQSPTHLIKTRGQQATLRCSPISGHTSVYWYQQALGLGLQFLLWYDEGEERNRGNFPPRFSGRQFPNYSSELNVNALELEDSALYLCASSLGGPGLPYEQYFGPGTRLTVT.

CDR3 DNA: TGTGCCAGCAGTCGACAGGGGAGTATCACCATATATTTT. It codes for CASSRQGSITIYF. This sequence joins TRBV6-5 and TRBJ1-3; TRBD1 matches at 8 bases. This CDR3 has 13 amino acids. Per germline, CDR1 MNHEY and CDR2 SVGAGI. The junction had 6 bases not matched to a gene; V was cut back by 5 bases and J by 9 bases.

V usage is TRBV14 and J usage is TRBJ1-1; possibly TRBD1 for D (5 bases). Looked up from germline, CDR1 is SGHDN and CDR2 is FVKESK. This CDR3 contains 15 residues. V gave up 4 bases and J gave up 1 base, with 13 bases separating them. CDR3 region: CASSLGGTANTEAFF. The CDR3 DNA reads as TGTGCCAGCAGCCTTGGGGGGACGGCGAACACTGAAGCTTTCTTT.

The V call is TRBV19, the J call TRBJ2-2, with D perhaps matching TRBD2 (5 bases). Between the trimmed V and J ends, which lost 6 bases and 10 bases, there was a span of 12 bases. This CDR3 comprises 12 residues. The germline V gene encodes CDR1 LNHDA and CDR2 SQIVND (reference sequence). CDR3 in amino acids: CASRSGSMELFF. DNA for the CDR3: TGTGCCAGTAGGAGCGGTTCCATGGAGCTGTTTTTT. Drawing the rest from reference TRBV19 and TRBJ2-2, the complete variable domain is DGGITQSPKYLFRKEGQNVTLSCEQNLNHDAMYWYRQDPGQGLRLIYYSQIVNDFQKGDIAEGYSVSREKKESFPLTVTSAQKNPTAFYLCASRSGSMELFFGEGSRLTVL.

This clone appeared a single time. J is TRBJ1-1 and V is TRBV6-4, with D perhaps TRBD1 (6 bases). This CDR3 comprises 16 residues. The V and J ends lost 6 bases and 2 bases respectively, with 19 bases between them. Looked up from germline, CDR1 is MRHNA and CDR2 is SNTAGT. The CDR3 loop reads CASRTTTGTPNTEAFF. As DNA, the CDR3 is TGTGCCAGCAGAACTACGACCGGGACACCAAACACTGAAGCTTTCTTT.

V and J are TRBV7-9 and TRBJ2-7; D is ambiguous. V lost 1 base, J lost 3 bases, and 4 bases lay in between. Germline V gives CDR1 SEHNR, CDR2 FQNEAQ (reference sequence). This CDR3 contains 12 residues. The DNA for the CDR3 is TGTGCCAGCAGCTTAGTTAACTACGAGCAGTACTTC. Its translation: CASSLVNYEQYF.

The V and J genes are TRBV10-3 and TRBJ1-5, with 7 bases aligning to TRBD1. The V and J ends lost 0 bases and 4 bases, in that order; junction bases with no gene match: 9. Germline CDR1 is ENHRY and CDR2 is SYGVKD. The CDR3 runs 17 residues. CDR3 protein: CAISESQTPRGNQPQHF. In DNA, the CDR3 is TGTGCCATCAGTGAGTCGCAGACACCCAGGGGGAATCAGCCCCAGCATTTT.